These 29 T cell receptor beta chains share one sample of origin, sequenced in a study of technical replicates of blood from a few donors. Sequencing was performed with immunoSEQ multiplex PCR; in TCRdb, only in-frame clones are kept and a portion is missing. The data show tens of thousands of clones, roughly 94% seen once. The sample consisted of T cells isolated from PBMCs. These receptors originate from a human donor in good health.

CDR3 DNA sequence: TGTGCCAGCAGCCCGGGACTAGAGTTGGGAGATACGCAGTATTTT. Its protein product is CASSPGLELGDTQYF. The chain joins TRBV7-7 to TRBJ2-3; 8 positions match TRBD2. V was clipped by 5 bases and J by 5 bases; unmatched bases: 9. CDR1 is SSHAT, CDR2 FNYEAQ, per germline (reference sequence). The CDR3 consists of 15 residues.

CDR3 DNA: TGTGCCAGCGGCGAGACCTTTACAGGGGACTACGAGCAGTACTTC. This encodes CASGETFTGDYEQYF. V gene TRBV2 combines with J gene TRBJ2-7; 7 bases fit TRBD1. CDR1 is SNHLY and CDR2 is FYNNEI in the germline V gene. V dropped 8 bases and J dropped 3; count of bases not matched to a gene: 13. The CDR3 loop spans 15 amino acids.

The genes are TRBV5-1 and TRBJ2-7, with 7 bases that match TRBD2. Germline lookup yields CDR1 SGHRS and CDR2 YFSETQ. V was pared by 4 bases and J by 3 bases, with 13 bases of the junction left unmatched. The CDR3 spans 16 residues. The CDR3, as DNA: TGCGCCAGCAGCACGGGAACCGGGACTACCTTCTACGAGCAGTACTTC. Translating gives CASSTGTGTTFYEQYF.

The chain has TRBV6-6 and TRBJ2-1; D is unclear. Germline V lookup: CDR1 MNHNY, CDR2 SVGAGI (reference sequence). The CDR3 is 12 amino acids. V lost 0 bases and J 7 bases, leaving 4 bases between the germline ends. This CDR3 reads CASSYSLNEQFF. For the CDR3, the DNA is TGTGCCAGCAGTTACTCCCTTAATGAGCAGTTCTTC.

The V gene is TRBV11-3, the J gene TRBJ1-3; no clear D gene. Germline-derived CDR1 and CDR2 are SGHNT and YENEEA. CDR3 length: 12 amino acids. Trimming removed 5 bases at V and 4 bases at J, with 6 bases between. This CDR3 is CASSVGGNTIYF. CDR3 coding DNA: TGTGCCAGCAGCGTCGGGGGAAACACCATATATTTT.

The chain couples TRBV7-9 to TRBJ1-3; 7 positions match TRBD1. V shed 4 bases and J 0 bases; nucleotides not matched to a gene: 6. The CDR3 is made up of 16 amino acids. Germline assignment: CDR1 SEHNR and CDR2 FQNEAQ (reference sequence). CDR3: CASSWPGQLSGNTIYF. Written as DNA, the CDR3 is TGTGCCAGCAGCTGGCCGGGACAGCTCTCTGGAAACACCATATATTTT.

The chain employs TRBV29-1 and TRBJ1-2; a weak D match, TRBD1 (5 bases). The CDR3 is 12 amino acids. V was clipped by 8 bases and J by 8 bases, with 18 bases between them. CDR1 and CDR2 from the germline V gene are SQVTM and ANQGSEA. The DNA of the CDR3 is TGCAGCCTCATGGGGGGGGACCGCGGCTACACCTTC. Translation gives CSLMGGDRGYTF.

V is TRBV5-1 and J is TRBJ2-5; D is uncertain. This CDR3 has 14 amino acids. CDR1 and CDR2 (germline): SGHRS, YFSETQ. V was trimmed by 1 base and J by 1 base, leaving 8 bases between them. CDR3 DNA sequence: TGCGCCAGCAGCTTGTATGGCTCCCAAGAGACCCAGTACTTC. This sequence encodes CASSLYGSQETQYF.

The V call is TRBV6-1, the J call TRBJ1-1; 9 bases agree with TRBD1. The V gene end was trimmed by 8 bases and the J gene end by 3 bases; junction bases not matched to a gene: 10. From germline, CDR1 is MNHNS and CDR2 SASEGT. This CDR3 has 15 amino acids. The CDR3 DNA is TGTGCCAGCGGATCTTGGGACAGGGATGACACTGAAGCTTTCTTT. Amino acids: CASGSWDRDDTEAFF.

This chain connects TRBV30 to TRBJ2-2, with 7 nucleotides matching TRBD1. In germline, CDR1 is GTSNPN, CDR2 SVGIG (reference sequence). CDR3 length: 14 residues. The ends lost 3 bases at V and 5 bases at J; junction bases unmatched: 6. This chain's CDR3 is CAWSADRVTGELFF. CDR3 coding DNA: TGTGCCTGGAGCGCAGACAGGGTAACCGGGGAGCTGTTTTTT.

The chain links TRBV5-6 to TRBJ2-1; maybe TRBD2 (6 bases). Trimming pared 4 bases from V and 10 bases from J, leaving 24 bases between. The CDR3 covers 16 residues. Germline V lookup: CDR1 SGHDT, CDR2 YYEEEE. CDR3 amino acids: CASSVTGTGFEVEQFF. CDR3 nucleotide sequence: TGTGCCAGCAGCGTAACCGGGACTGGATTCGAGGTCGAGCAGTTCTTC.

This clone was seen a single time. The rearrangement links TRBV4-1 to TRBJ1-2; D is perhaps TRBD1 (5 bases). Germline assignment: CDR1 MGHRA and CDR2 YSYEKL. Deletions cut 0 bases from V and 3 bases from J, with 14 bases between. This CDR3 spans 16 amino acids. CDR3 nucleotides: TGCGCCAGCAGCCAAGAAGCAGGGTTAGAATACTATGGCTACACCTTC. It encodes CASSQEAGLEYYGYTF.

The chain uses TRBV5-4 and TRBJ2-3; possible D gene TRBD2, 5 bases. Between the trimmed V and J ends, which lost 0 bases and 0 bases, there was a span of 8 bases. The V gene's germline CDR1 is SGHNT and CDR2 YYREEE (reference sequence). The CDR3 is 15 residues long. The chain's CDR3 is CASSLVGGSTDTQYF. The CDR3 nucleotides read TGTGCCAGCAGCTTGGTCGGCGGGAGCACAGATACGCAGTATTTT.

The genes are TRBV29-1 and TRBJ1-5; no reliable D call. The length of the CDR3 is 13 residues. Germline loops: CDR1 SQVTM, CDR2 ANQGSEA. V was cut by 5 bases and J by 5 bases, with 13 bases left in between. CDR3 coding DNA: TGCAGCGTTAGGTCAGACGGGGATCAGCCCCAGCATTTT. Amino acid sequence: CSVRSDGDQPQHF.

This clone has just one count. The chain joins TRBV10-1 to TRBJ1-2; 8 nucleotides agree with TRBD1. The CDR3 has 15 residues. The germline gives CDR1 WNHNN, CDR2 SYGVQD (reference sequence). The junction had 15 bases not matched to a gene; V was cut back by 8 bases and J by 7 bases. Here the CDR3 reads CASSKKTGDQAGYTF. The CDR3 DNA follows: TGCGCCAGCTCCAAGAAGACAGGGGATCAAGCTGGCTACACCTTC.

The V gene is TRBV19, the J gene TRBJ2-7; D is undetermined. The V and J ends lost 4 bases and 0 bases respectively, with 7 bases between them. Germline V CDR1 and CDR2: LNHDA, SQIVND (reference sequence). This CDR3 region has 13 residues. The DNA of the CDR3 is TGTGCCAGTAGTAACTGGAGCTCCTACGAGCAGTACTTC. Protein sequence: CASSNWSSYEQYF.

The chain employs TRBV13 and TRBJ1-2; 9 bases map to TRBD1. The CDR3 contains 15 residues. CDR1 and CDR2 from the germline V gene are PRHDT and FYEKMQ (reference sequence). V trimming: 5 bases; J trimming: 7 bases; junction bases outside the gene matches: 11. CDR3 in DNA: TGTGCCAGCAGCCCCAGGGACAGGGAGGTTAGTGGCTACACCTTC. Its protein product is CASSPRDREVSGYTF.

The J gene is TRBJ1-2, the V gene TRBV9; a weak D match, TRBD1 (5 bases). The ends were cut back, 0 bases at V and 3 bases at J, with 24 bases in the middle. Germline V gene data show CDR1 as SGDLS and CDR2 as YYNGEE. The length of the CDR3 is 19 residues. CDR3 DNA: TGTGCCAGCAGCGTAGCCCCCGGGTCGCGGGAGCGAGGGGACTATGGCTACACCTTC. This codes for CASSVAPGSRERGDYGYTF.

The rearrangement joins TRBV30 to TRBJ2-1, with 9 bases aligning to TRBD1. V was clipped by 4 bases and J by 1 base; unmatched bases: 8. This CDR3 comprises 16 residues. Germline assignment: CDR1 GTSNPN and CDR2 SVGIG (reference sequence). In DNA, the CDR3 is TGTGCCTGGATGTGGGGACAGGGACTTTCCTACAATGAGCAGTTCTTC. Its protein is CAWMWGQGLSYNEQFF.

A single count supports this clone. The rearrangement uses TRBV6-4 and TRBJ2-1; D uncertain. Germline CDR1 MRHNA, CDR2 SNTAGT. The CDR3 totals 17 residues. V was shortened by 0 bases and J by 0 bases, with 12 bases between the two germline ends. Here the CDR3 reads CASSDSPDTYSYNEQFF. DNA of the CDR3: TGTGCCAGCAGTGACTCGCCCGACACTTACTCCTACAATGAGCAGTTCTTC.

The gene calls are TRBV19 and TRBJ2-1; TRBD2 aligns across 11 bases. Trimming cost V 1 base and J 0 bases; bases outside gene matches: 14. Germline-derived CDR1 and CDR2 are LNHDA and SQIVND (reference sequence). The CDR3 contains 21 residues. The CDR3 is CASSIAGGGLAGGSSYNEQFF. CDR3 DNA sequence: TGTGCCAGTAGTATAGCAGGGGGCGGGCTAGCGGGAGGTAGCTCCTACAATGAGCAGTTCTTC.

The chain combines TRBV6-5 with TRBJ2-7; TRBD1 matches 8 bases. This CDR3 has 14 amino acids. The germline V gene has CDR1 MNHEY and CDR2 SVGAGI. V shed 10 bases and J 5 bases; nucleotides not matched to a gene: 13. The CDR3 nucleotides read TGTGCCATCAAAAGACAGGGGTCGTCCAACGAGCAGTACTTC. It translates to CAIKRQGSSNEQYF.

The chain joins TRBV7-3 to TRBJ2-1, with 8 nucleotides matching TRBD2. CDR1 SGHTA and CDR2 FQGTGA come from the germline V gene. The J segment lost 7 bases and the V segment lost 5 bases, leaving 10 bases of the junction unmatched. The CDR3 length is 15 residues. The CDR3 sequence: CASSPGGAGVNEQFF. The CDR3 coding sequence is TGTGCCAGCAGCCCCGGGGGAGCGGGGGTGAATGAGCAGTTCTTC.

The CDR3 spells CAWTDYRDRGTAGELFF. The CDR3 DNA reads as TGTGCCTGGACGGACTATCGGGACAGGGGTACGGCCGGGGAGCTGTTTTTT. This chain joins TRBV30 and TRBJ2-2, with 10 nucleotides matching TRBD1. Looked up from germline, CDR1 is GTSNPN and CDR2 is SVGIG (reference sequence). The CDR3 consists of 17 residues. Trimming removed 4 bases from V and 6 bases from J; junction bases left unmatched: 14.

The J gene is TRBJ2-5, the V gene TRBV12-5, with no clear D. With 6 bases removed from V and 2 bases from J, the gap between germline ends came to 7 bases. This CDR3 comprises 12 residues. Germline CDR1 reads LGHNT; CDR2 reads FRNRAP. This chain's CDR3 is CASGQNQETQYF. CDR3 nucleotides: TGTGCTAGTGGCCAGAATCAAGAGACCCAGTACTTC.

This clone has only one observation. The same CDR3 arises from other DNA sequences in this sample as well. The chain joins TRBV5-1 to TRBJ2-1; D might be TRBD1 (6 bases). The V end lost 2 bases, the J end lost 8 bases, and 11 bases lay between the germline ends. Germline-derived CDR1 and CDR2 are SGHRS and YFSETQ. The CDR3 sequence is 13 residues long. CDR3 DNA sequence: TGCGCCAGCAGCTTACAGGGTGGGGATGAGCAGTTCTTC. Translation: CASSLQGGDEQFF.

This clone came up once. In DNA form, the CDR3 reads TGTGCCAGCAGCTTAGATACGACATACATTCTCACAGATACGCAGTATTTT. Translated, it gives CASSLDTTYILTDTQYF. The chain links TRBV7-9 to TRBJ2-3, with D unclear. Trimming removed 1 base at V and 2 bases at J, with 16 bases between. CDR1 and CDR2 (germline): SEHNR, FQNEAQ (reference sequence). The CDR3 extends over 17 amino acids.

A single count supports this clone. The genes are TRBV9 and TRBJ1-2; D gene unclear. The CDR3 covers 12 residues. V lost 1 base and J lost 7, with 8 bases in between. Germline V lookup: CDR1 SGDLS, CDR2 YYNGEE. The CDR3 sequence is CASSVWEGGYTF. The CDR3 DNA is TGTGCCAGCAGCGTATGGGAGGGTGGCTACACCTTC.

The V call is TRBV29-1, the J call TRBJ1-1; D might be TRBD1 (5 bases). The germline CDR1 and CDR2 sequences are SQVTM and ANQGSEA. There are 15 residues in the CDR3. With 1 base removed from V and 1 base from J, the gap between germline ends came to 13 bases. CDR3 sequence reads: CSVEVGTRENTEAFF. The DNA of the CDR3 is TGCAGCGTTGAAGTCGGGACTAGGGAGAACACTGAAGCTTTCTTT.